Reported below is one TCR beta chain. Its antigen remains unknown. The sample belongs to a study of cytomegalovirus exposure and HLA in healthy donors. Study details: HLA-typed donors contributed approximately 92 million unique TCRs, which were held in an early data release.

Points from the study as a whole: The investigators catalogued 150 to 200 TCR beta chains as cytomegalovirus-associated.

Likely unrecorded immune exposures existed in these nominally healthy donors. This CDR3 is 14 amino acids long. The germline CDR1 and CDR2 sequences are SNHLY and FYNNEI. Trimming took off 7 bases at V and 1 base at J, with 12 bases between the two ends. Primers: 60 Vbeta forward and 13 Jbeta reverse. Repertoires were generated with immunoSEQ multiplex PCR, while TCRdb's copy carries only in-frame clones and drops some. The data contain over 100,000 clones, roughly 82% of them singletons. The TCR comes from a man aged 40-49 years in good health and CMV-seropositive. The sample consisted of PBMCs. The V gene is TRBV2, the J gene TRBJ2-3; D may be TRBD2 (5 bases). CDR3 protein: CASNLARGTDTQYF. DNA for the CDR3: TGTGCCAGCAATCTAGCAAGGGGCACAGATACGCAGTATTTT.